This note documents a single TCR beta chain sequence. No cognate antigen has been identified for it. The sample holds no much larger clone one base away, and base qualities are not on file. This entry comes from a study of shared clonotypes between healthy human individuals (dated by TCRdb to the early 2020s). Broadly, across the study: The cohort included a few men and two women between 18 and 49 years of age. For each donor, CD4 naive and CD4 memory were each given three plates, CD8 naive was given two plates, and CD8 memory was given one plate. Blood TCR repertoires of about five healthy adults were deeply sequenced to estimate repertoire size and the extent of clonotype sharing between individuals. Libraries were prepared and TCR repertoires were sequenced by different laboratories using diverse techniques, in order to increase sequencing depth and limit assay-specific biases. Per donor, leukapheresis produced somewhere between about 0.8 and 9.5 billion PBMCs. General study outcomes and caveats: Sampling was restricted to blood, and TCR repertoires in tissue are likely to differ from TCR repertoires in blood. Clonotypes shared by all four sorted-subset donors showed higher generation probabilities than non-shared clonotypes. Because the study included a small number of donors, the genetic and exposure-history diversity represented was limited. Roughly 5% of naive CD4, 3.5% of naive CD8, about 2.1% of memory CD4, and less than 0.45% of memory CD8 clonotypes were shared across several donors. Based on pairwise subsampling, the degree of clonotype sharing among donors was expected to be affected by sequencing depth. Rarefaction of sorted-subset datasets indicated incomplete sequencing despite the large sequencing depth. Naive subsets generally had larger estimated clonotype richness than memory subsets.

Reading from cysteine to phenylalanine, the CDR3 counts 12 amino acids. The DNA shown is the 36-base CDR3, in frame from base 1. CDR1 is given as MDHEN and CDR2 as SYDVKM, both from the germline V gene. V loses 7 bases of germline sequence and J loses 5 bases, and the interval between the two ends is 11 bases. Using the deep immunoSEQ assay, multiplex PCR amplified TCR CDR3 regions from genomic DNA. Extracted genomic DNA from each cell subset was spread evenly across all wells of several immunoSEQ 96-well plates, with each plate serving as a replicate. For sorted subsets, each replicate PCR was loaded with about 0.2 ug genomic DNA, equivalent to 30,000 or so T cell genomes. Purified libraries were measured with a Qubit 3.0 fluorometer, size-checked on a Bioanalyzer 2100, and measured again with the KAPA Library Quantification kit. Every immunoSEQ 96-well plate was sequenced on a separate single-read 150-cycle Illumina NextSeq 550 flow cell. The authors' pipeline ran thus. Because the immunoSEQ output held only junctional sequences and lacked quality scores, the filtering could not match the filtering applied to full-length reads. Sequences were annotated with PyIR, a Python wrapper for IgBLAST v1.9, using IMGT germline references to assign V/J genes and CDR3. Reads were removed for weak V/J assignments (E-value above 1e-6), missing CDR3, stop codons, out-of-frame junctions, or ambiguous translated residues. V3J clonotypes were defined as sequences sharing the same inferred V gene, J gene, and CDR3 amino acid sequence. Percentage overlap between repertoires was computed as shared unique clonotypes divided by the size of the smaller repertoire. RTK rarefaction, the Chao1 estimator, and Recon v2.1 estimates of unobserved clonotypes were used to assess repertoire richness. For all TCRbeta clonotypes obtained by the gDNA method from several donors, generation probabilities were computed with OLGA. What TCRdb holds here is the immuneACCESS table cut down to in-frame rearrangements. Part of the clones is not present; checked against another copy, under half of the missing clones reflect an unresolved V gene, and the others are unexplained. V and J calls and clone size come straight from that table; D and trimming were deduced from the DNA. The table for this sample lists under 650,000 clones; almost 97% of them were counted only once. The top ten constitute about 0.064% of the sample.

Donors were healthy HIV-negative adults with no recently reported acute infections or vaccinations. Only Caucasian adults living in Nashville, Tennessee, USA were represented among the donors. CD4+ T cells were enriched through magnetic negative selection, after which naive cells were positively selected on CD45RA and the remaining negative fraction served as the memory subset. Blood was obtained by leukapheresis, after which PBMCs were separated by Ficoll-Histopaque density gradient centrifugation and cryopreserved in liquid nitrogen vapor phase. Purity and quantity of every magnetically sorted T cell population were checked by analytical flow cytometry. Genomic DNA was isolated from each sorted fraction and quantified by UV absorbance on a Nanodrop 2000c.

The chain couples TRBV28 to TRBJ1-2; tentative D gene TRBD1, with 5 bases matching. The receptor was derived from a woman in her twenties or thirties in good health. Sequencing used naive CD4+ T cells sorted from blood. The label giving this sample's cell subset or site can be read as: CD45RA+ positively selected. The DNA sequence follows: TGTGCCAGCATCGGGGCCAGGTATGGCTACACCTTC. Its coded protein is CASIGARYGYTF.